The rows below give T cell receptor beta chains drawn from one sample of a study of vaccination and CD4 T cells after COVID-19. TCRdb analysed the PCR reads with MiXCR anew, one entry per CDR3 protein. Seen here are some 20,000 distinct CDR3 sequences, roughly 40% observed once, and the top ten hold approximately 10%. No antigen is known for these receptors. The sequenced sample was CD4+ T cells from blood, cultured in vitro, obtained after SARS-CoV-2 vaccination. The receptor source for this set is a human donor who had recovered from COVID-19. Both conserved end residues are part of each CDR3. The D gene is left open where the match is weak. Some rows have no size entry. The others give once, few or many, or a class for an expanded clone.

D gene,clone size,J gene,V gene,CDR3 DNA,CDR3 protein
.,.,TRBJ1-2,TRBV28,TGTGCCAGCAGTTATGTAGGGGAACCTAACTATGGCTACACCTTC,CASSYVGEPNYGYTF
.,.,TRBJ2-3,TRBV19,TGTGCCAGTAGTATGGAATGGGACGGCACAGATACGCAGTATTTT,CASSMEWDGTDTQYF
.,.,TRBJ2-5,TRBV2,TGTGCCAGCAGTGTTGTGGACAGCCGACAGCAGGGGTACTTC,CASSVVDSRQQGYF
.,.,TRBJ1-2,TRBV7-8,TGTGCCAGCAGCTTAGCGACAGAGACATGGACCTCAATAGGCTACACCTTC,CASSLATETWTSIGYTF
.,.,TRBJ1-2,TRBV20-1,TGCAGTGCTTCCCAGGACCAGGGGAGCTATGGCTACACCTTC,CSASQDQGSYGYTF
.,once,TRBJ2-3,TRBV20-1,TGCAGTGCCGAGACTAGGATTTTTACTGATACGCAGTATTTT,CSAETRIFTDTQYF
TRBD1,.,TRBJ2-7,TRBV7-7,TGTGCCAGCAGCCCTGGGGGACAGGGGACCTACGAGCAGTACTTC,CASSPGGQGTYEQYF
TRBD1,few,TRBJ2-2,TRBV4-2,TGTGCCAGCAGCCTAGAGGCGACAGGGGGTATCGGGGAGCTGTTTTTT,CASSLEATGGIGELFF
.,.,TRBJ2-5,TRBV10-3,TGTGCCACTAGGGGCACTCAAGAGACCCAGTACTTC,CATRGTQETQYF
.,.,TRBJ2-3,TRBV14,TGTGCCAGCAGCCAAGACAGAATTATGCCAGATACGCAGTATTTT,CASSQDRIMPDTQYF
TRBD2,.,TRBJ2-7,TRBV10-3,TGTGCCATCAGTGAATTAGCGGGAAAGGGCGAGCAGTACTTC,CAISELAGKGEQYF
.,few,TRBJ1-5,TRBV19,TGTGCCAGTAGCCCTGGACGGCTCAATCAGCCCCAGCATTTT,CASSPGRLNQPQHF
TRBD2,.,TRBJ2-2,TRBV20-1,TGCAGTGCTATGGGACTAGCGGGAGGTGGTAGCACCGGGGAGCTGCTTTTT,CSAMGLAGGGSTGELLF
.,.,TRBJ2-7,TRBV20-1,TGCAGTGCTATTGGCGGAGGGTACGAGCAGTACTTC,CSAIGGGYEQYF
TRBD1,.,TRBJ2-3,TRBV28,TGTGCCAGCAGGACAGGGGGGGTTAGCACAGATACGCAGTATTTT,CASRTGGVSTDTQYF
TRBD2,.,TRBJ2-3,TRBV27,TGTGCCAGCAGTTTATCGGGCGGGAGAGCTGGAACGCAGTATTTT,CASSLSGGRAGTQYF
.,.,TRBJ1-1,TRBV20-1,TGCAGTGCTAGAGAACAGGGCCCTGAAGCTTTCTTT,CSAREQGPEAFF
.,.,TRBJ1-2,TRBV6-1,TGTGCCAGCGGATCAGGATTCGCTAACTATGGCTACACCTTC,CASGSGFANYGYTF
TRBD1,few,TRBJ1-2,TRBV19,TGTGCCAGTAGTATATCGGGACAGGGGGTCAATGGCTACACCTTC,CASSISGQGVNGYTF
.,.,TRBJ2-2,TRBV7-2,TGTGCCAGCAGAGGAAAGGGCCAAGGCGGGGAGCTGTTTTTT,CASRGKGQGGELFF
TRBD1,.,TRBJ2-6,TRBV7-8,TGTGCCAGCAGCTTAGCAGGACAGGGTGGTGGGGCCAACGTCCTGACTTTC,CASSLAGQGGGANVLTF
.,.,TRBJ2-5,TRBV20-1,TGCAGTGCCAATCAAGAGACCCAGTACTTC,CSANQETQYF
TRBD1,.,TRBJ1-6,TRBV6-1,TGTGCCAGCAGTGAAACGACAGGGGCTGATTCACCCCTCCACTTT,CASSETTGADSPLHF
TRBD2,.,TRBJ2-2,TRBV11-2,TGTGCCAGCAGCTTAGCGGGGGGGTCTGGGGAGCTGTTTTTT,CASSLAGGSGELFF
.,.,TRBJ1-2,TRBV19,TGTGCCAGTAGGGTCGGTCGGACCGAAGCTAACTATGGCTACACCTTC,CASRVGRTEANYGYTF
.,once,TRBJ1-5,TRBV7-2,TGTGCCAGCAGCTTGGGCCGGGATCAGCCCCAGCATTTT,CASSLGRDQPQHF
.,few,TRBJ2-5,TRBV19,TGTGCCAGTAGTATAGATTTAGGGGGGGAGACCCAGTACTTC,CASSIDLGGETQYF
.,.,TRBJ2-1,TRBV24-1,TGTGCCACCAGTGATCTGGGCAGTAGCTCCTACAATGAGCAGTTCTTC,CATSDLGSSSYNEQFF
.,.,TRBJ1-2,TRBV5-6,TGTGCCAGCAGCCTACGGACGGCGCTCGGGGGCTACACCTTC,CASSLRTALGGYTF
TRBD1,.,TRBJ2-7,TRBV5-4,TGTGCCAGCAGCAGGGGACAGGGACAGCACGAGCAGTACTTC,CASSRGQGQHEQYF
TRBD1,.,TRBJ2-3,TRBV7-8,TGTGCCAGCAGCATAACAGGGGTACTCGTATCAGATACGCAGTATTTT,CASSITGVLVSDTQYF
.,.,TRBJ1-3,TRBV20-1,TGCAGTGCTAGAGTACTCGGAAACACCATATATTTT,CSARVLGNTIYF
.,.,TRBJ2-1,TRBV19,TGTGCCAGTAGTATTGTACGTAATGAGCAGTTCTTC,CASSIVRNEQFF
.,.,TRBJ1-2,TRBV10-3,TGTGCCATCAGTCCGGACGGCTATGGCTACACCTTC,CAISPDGYGYTF
.,.,TRBJ2-3,TRBV7-9,TGTGCCAGCAGCCCCCCCGGGGGCACAGATACGCAGTATTTT,CASSPPGGTDTQYF
TRBD1,few,TRBJ1-1,TRBV6-1,TGTGCCAGCCAGGCCTCTCGGGCAACCCGGGACAGGGGATACACTGAAGCTTTCTTT,CASQASRATRDRGYTEAFF
TRBD1,once,TRBJ1-2,TRBV12-3/TRBV12-4,TGTGCCAGCAGTTTGGGGGACAGGGGAGGGGGCTACACCTTC,CASSLGDRGGGYTF
.,few,TRBJ1-2,TRBV11-3,TGTGCCAGCAGCTTATCGGAGTACTATGGCTACACCTTC,CASSLSEYYGYTF
.,few,TRBJ1-6,TRBV7-2,TGTGCCAGCAGCTTAGGGATTGGTTCACCCCTCCACTTT,CASSLGIGSPLHF
TRBD1,once,TRBJ1-6,TRBV19,TGTGCCAGTAGTATAGTCGCCGGGACAGGGAATTCACCCCTCCACTTT,CASSIVAGTGNSPLHF
TRBD1,.,TRBJ1-1,TRBV20-1,TGCAGTGCTAAAGTTCAGGGGGCGTTGGGGAACACTGAAGCTTTCTTT,CSAKVQGALGNTEAFF
.,.,TRBJ1-1,TRBV29-1,TGCAGCGCTTCTCGGGCAGGGGACACTGAAGCTTTCTTT,CSASRAGDTEAFF
.,few,TRBJ2-5,TRBV7-6,TGTGCCAGCAGCTTTCGTCGGGGCGGGGAGACCCAGTACTTC,CASSFRRGGETQYF
.,few,TRBJ2-3,TRBV20-1,TGCAGTGCTGACACAGATAGCACAGATACGCAGTATTTT,CSADTDSTDTQYF
TRBD1,.,TRBJ1-1,TRBV2,TGTGCCAGCAGTGGGACAGGGGGGAACACTGAAGCTTTCTTT,CASSGTGGNTEAFF
TRBD1,few,TRBJ1-5,TRBV20-1,TGCAGTGCGGGGACAGGGGGTCTAAGCAATCAGCCCCAGCATTTT,CSAGTGGLSNQPQHF
.,medium-sized,TRBJ1-5,TRBV19,TGTGCCAGTAGCAGCTTAAATCAGCCCCAGCATTTT,CASSSLNQPQHF
.,.,TRBJ1-5,TRBV19,TGTGCCAGTAGGTACAGGGGCAATCAGCCCCAGCATTTT,CASRYRGNQPQHF
.,.,TRBJ1-6,TRBV6-1,TGTGCCAGCAGCCCCTCAGGGAGGGAAGATTCACCCCTCCACTTT,CASSPSGREDSPLHF
.,few,TRBJ1-5,TRBV28,TGTGCCAGCAGTTTACAAAAACAGCCCCAGCATTTT,CASSLQKQPQHF
TRBD2,.,TRBJ2-5,TRBV15,TGTGCCACCAGCAGAGATCTTGGGTCTAGCGGTGGCCTCCAAGAGACCCAGTACTTC,CATSRDLGSSGGLQETQYF
TRBD2,.,TRBJ2-3,TRBV6-5,TGTGCCAGCAGTTACTCGATGGGACTAGCGGGAGGGCCCCGTTTGGGTACGCAGTATTTT,CASSYSMGLAGGPRLGTQYF
TRBD1,.,TRBJ2-5,TRBV7-2,TGTGCCAGCAGCCCCGGACAGGGGGCGATCGAGACCCAGTACTTC,CASSPGQGAIETQYF
.,.,TRBJ1-5,TRBV21-1,TGTGCCACCGCGATCCGACGGGGCAATCAGCCCCAGCATTTT,CATAIRRGNQPQHF
.,.,TRBJ1-1,TRBV28,TGTGCCAGCAGTTTATCCGTCAGGAACACTGAAGCTTTCTTT,CASSLSVRNTEAFF
TRBD1,few,TRBJ2-3,TRBV24-1,TGTGCCACCAGCGTGGGACAGACCACAGATACGCAGTATTTT,CATSVGQTTDTQYF
TRBD1,.,TRBJ2-6,TRBV20-1,TGCAGTGCTAGGGGACAGGGATCGGGGGCCAACGTCCTGACTTTC,CSARGQGSGANVLTF
.,.,TRBJ2-4,TRBV6-5,TGTGCCAGCAGTTACGTCGTCAAAAACATTCAGTACTTC,CASSYVVKNIQYF
.,.,TRBJ2-3,TRBV6-1,TGTGCCAGCAGTGAAGAGGGCAGGGGACCGCCCGATACGCAGTATTTT,CASSEEGRGPPDTQYF
TRBD1,medium-sized,TRBJ2-2,TRBV7-9,TGTGCCAGCAGCTCCCGACAGGGGGCCGACACCGGGGAGCTGTTTTTT,CASSSRQGADTGELFF